This T cell receptor (beta chain) was identified during a study of cytomegalovirus exposure and HLA in healthy donors. Primers: 60 Vbeta forward and 13 Jbeta reverse. Clones were sequenced by immunoSEQ multiplex PCR, and TCRdb holds only the in-frame ones, with some missing. The sample has 150,000 or so clones; approximately 73% are singletons. This clone was detected only a few times. V was pared by 2 bases and J by 2 bases, with 2 bases between. Germline V gene data show CDR1 as SGHRS and CDR2 as YFSETQ. The CDR3 is 13 residues long. The chain couples TRBV5-1 to TRBJ1-6; D call uncertain. The sequencing sample was made of PBMCs. The receptor's source is a man between 25 and 39 years old in good health and CMV-seropositive. The CDR3: CASSFTYNSPLHF. In DNA form, the CDR3 reads TGCGCCAGCAGCTTTACCTATAATTCACCCCTCCACTTT.